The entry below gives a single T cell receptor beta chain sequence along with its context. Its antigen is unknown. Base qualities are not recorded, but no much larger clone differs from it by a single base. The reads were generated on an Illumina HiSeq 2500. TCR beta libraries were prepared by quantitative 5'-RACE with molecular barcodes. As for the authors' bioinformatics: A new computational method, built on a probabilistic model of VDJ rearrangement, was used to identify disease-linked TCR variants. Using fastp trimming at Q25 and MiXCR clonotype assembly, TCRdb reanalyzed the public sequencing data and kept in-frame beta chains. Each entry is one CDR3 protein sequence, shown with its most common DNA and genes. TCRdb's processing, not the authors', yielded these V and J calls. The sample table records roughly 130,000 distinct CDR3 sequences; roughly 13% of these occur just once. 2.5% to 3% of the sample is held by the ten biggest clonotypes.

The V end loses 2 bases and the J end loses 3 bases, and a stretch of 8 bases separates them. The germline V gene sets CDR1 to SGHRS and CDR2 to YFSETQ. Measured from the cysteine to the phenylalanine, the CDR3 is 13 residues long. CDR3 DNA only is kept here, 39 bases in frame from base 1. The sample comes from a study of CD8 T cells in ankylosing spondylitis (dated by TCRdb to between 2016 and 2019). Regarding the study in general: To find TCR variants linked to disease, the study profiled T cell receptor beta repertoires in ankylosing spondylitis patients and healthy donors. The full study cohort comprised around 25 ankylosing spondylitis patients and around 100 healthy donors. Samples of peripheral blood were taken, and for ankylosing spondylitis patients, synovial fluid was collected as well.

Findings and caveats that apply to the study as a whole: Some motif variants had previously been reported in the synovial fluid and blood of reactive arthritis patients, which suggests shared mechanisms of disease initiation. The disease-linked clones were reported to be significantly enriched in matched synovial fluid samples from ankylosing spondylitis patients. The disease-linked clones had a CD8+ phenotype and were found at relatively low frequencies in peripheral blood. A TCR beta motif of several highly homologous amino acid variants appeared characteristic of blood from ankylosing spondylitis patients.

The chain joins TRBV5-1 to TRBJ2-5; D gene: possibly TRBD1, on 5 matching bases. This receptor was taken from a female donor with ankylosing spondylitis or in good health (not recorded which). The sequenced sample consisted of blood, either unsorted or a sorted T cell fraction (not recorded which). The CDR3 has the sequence CASSFSDKETQYF. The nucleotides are TGCGCCAGCAGCTTTTCGGACAAAGAGACCCAGTACTTC.